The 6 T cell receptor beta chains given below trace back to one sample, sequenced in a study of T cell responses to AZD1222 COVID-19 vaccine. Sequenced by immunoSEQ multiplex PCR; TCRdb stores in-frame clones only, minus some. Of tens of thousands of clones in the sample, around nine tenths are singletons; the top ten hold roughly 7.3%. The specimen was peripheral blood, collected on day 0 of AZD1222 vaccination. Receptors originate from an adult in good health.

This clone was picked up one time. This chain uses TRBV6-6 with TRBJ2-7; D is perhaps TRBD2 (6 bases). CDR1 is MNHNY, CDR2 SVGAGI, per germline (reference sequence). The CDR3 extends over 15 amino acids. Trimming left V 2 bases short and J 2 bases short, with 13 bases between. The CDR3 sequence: CASSYRGVGAYEQYF. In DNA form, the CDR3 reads TGTGCCAGCAGTTACCGCGGGGTGGGGGCCTACGAGCAGTACTTC.

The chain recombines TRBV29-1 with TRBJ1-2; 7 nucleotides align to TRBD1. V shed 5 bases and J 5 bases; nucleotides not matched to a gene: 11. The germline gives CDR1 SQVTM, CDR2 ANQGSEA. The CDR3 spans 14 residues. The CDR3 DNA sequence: TGCAGCGTTCGTGGAGGACAGGCGCCTTATGGCTACACCTTC. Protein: CSVRGGQAPYGYTF. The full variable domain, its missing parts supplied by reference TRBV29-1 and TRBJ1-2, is SAVISQKPSRDICQRGTSLTIQCQVDSQVTMMFWYRQQPGQSLTLIATANQGSEATYESGFVIDKFPISRPNLTFSTLTVSNMSPEDSSIYLCSVRGGQAPYGYTFGSGTRLTVV.

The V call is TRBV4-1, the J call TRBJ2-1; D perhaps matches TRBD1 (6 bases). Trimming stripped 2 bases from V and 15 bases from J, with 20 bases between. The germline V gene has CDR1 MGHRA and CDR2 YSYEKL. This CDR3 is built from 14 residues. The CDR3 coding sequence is TGCGCCAGCAGCCAACCCCGGGACACGAGATCCCGGTTCTTC. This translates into CASSQPRDTRSRFF.

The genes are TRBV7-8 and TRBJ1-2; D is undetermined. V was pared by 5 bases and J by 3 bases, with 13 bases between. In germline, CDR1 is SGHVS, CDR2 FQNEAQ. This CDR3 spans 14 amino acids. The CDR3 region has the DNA TGTGCCAGCAGCCCGGGCGCAGAACACTATGGCTACACCTTC. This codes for CASSPGAEHYGYTF.

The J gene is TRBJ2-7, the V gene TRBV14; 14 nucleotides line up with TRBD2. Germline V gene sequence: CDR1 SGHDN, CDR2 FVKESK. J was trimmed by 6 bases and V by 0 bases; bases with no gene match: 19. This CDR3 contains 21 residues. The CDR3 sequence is CASSQDSTGYRTSGRFGEQYF. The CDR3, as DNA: TGTGCCAGCAGCCAAGACTCGACAGGTTATCGGACTAGCGGGAGGTTTGGCGAGCAGTACTTC.

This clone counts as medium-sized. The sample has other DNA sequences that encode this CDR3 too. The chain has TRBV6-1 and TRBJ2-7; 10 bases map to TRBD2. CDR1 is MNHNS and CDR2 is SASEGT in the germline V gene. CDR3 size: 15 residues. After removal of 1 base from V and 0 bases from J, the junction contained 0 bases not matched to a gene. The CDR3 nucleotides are TGTGCCAGCAGTGAAGGGACTAGCGGCTCCTACGAGCAGTACTTC. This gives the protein CASSEGTSGSYEQYF.